This T cell receptor (beta chain) derives from a study of cytomegalovirus exposure and HLA in healthy donors. It was with 60 Vbeta and 13 Jbeta primers that the PCR ran. Method: immunoSEQ multiplex PCR; TCRdb's copy keeps in-frame clones and lacks some. The profile shows about 190,000 clones, 79% of them singletons. CDR1 SGHTA and CDR2 FQGTGA come from the germline V gene. The CDR3 is 15 residues long. The ends were cut back, 0 bases at V and 4 bases at J, with 12 bases in the middle. This sequence was found in a woman in her late teens or twenties in good health and CMV-seronegative. The sequenced sample consisted of PBMCs. The V and J genes are TRBV7-3 and TRBJ1-1; D perhaps matches TRBD1 (5 bases). The DNA for the CDR3 is TGTGCCAGCAGCTTAACGGGAGGGGTCGGCACTGAAGCTTTCTTT. Protein: CASSLTGGVGTEAFF.